The entry below describes one T cell receptor beta chain. There is no known antigen for this receptor. No much larger clonotype is one base removed from it; base qualities were not supplied. The data stem from a study of T cell changes during pregnancy in multiple sclerosis (dated by TCRdb to about 2019). A note on the overall study: In women with multiple sclerosis, the researchers looked at how the T cell repertoire shifted as pregnancy progressed.

The library was obtained by the immunoSEQ multiplex PCR assay. TCRdb limited this immuneACCESS table to in-frame rearrangements with V and J called. A share of clones is missing; checked studies link under half to unresolved V genes, and the rest is unexplained. The sample table records approximately 28,000 clones; about 90% of these occur just once. The leading ten clones occupy under 5% of the sample. This clonotype was obtained from a female donor in good health, enrolled as a control in a pregnancy study. The sequenced sample was peripheral blood, obtained in the first trimester of pregnancy.

The CDR3 protein is CASSLSFDRVNTEAFF. The sequenced DNA is TGTGCCAGCAGCTTGTCTTTCGACAGGGTGAACACTGAAGCTTTCTTT. The rearranged chain carries TRBV5-8 and TRBJ1-1; the central 7 bases match TRBD1. Trimming takes 1 base off V and 0 bases off J; junction bases not matched to a gene: 6. CDR1 SGHTS and CDR2 YDEGEE were looked up in the germline V gene. Spanning cysteine to phenylalanine, the CDR3 consists of 16 amino acids. Only CDR3 DNA is held: 48 bases, read in frame from base 1.